This entry concerns a single T cell receptor (beta chain). The CDR3 has 16 amino acids. The J segment lost 2 bases and the V segment lost 4 bases, leaving 7 bases of the junction unmatched. The V gene's germline CDR1 is MDHEN and CDR2 SYDVKM. This record belongs to a study of T cell changes during pregnancy in multiple sclerosis. Profiling relied on immunoSEQ multiplex PCR, and the TCRdb table lists in-frame clones only, not all of them. The data hold roughly 69,000 clones, with roughly 93% observed a single time. The sample in question was peripheral blood, obtained in the third trimester of pregnancy. The TCR comes from a female donor with multiple sclerosis, enrolled in a pregnancy study. This sequence joins TRBV28 and TRBJ1-5, with 8 nucleotides matching TRBD1. The CDR3 nucleotides are TGTGCCAGCAGTTCCTCGACAGGGGCACGCAATCAGCCCCAGCATTTT. Translating gives CASSSSTGARNQPQHF.